The clone carrying this TCR beta chain has a count of ten or more. The antigen is unknown. The data derive from a study of T-cell reconstitution after alpha-beta-depleted transplantation in children. Whole-study findings and limits: Surviving thymic progenitors and recipient T cells were the source of high TCRbeta diversity at day 60 in some patients. Several hundred expanded graft clones reportedly were the source of alpha-beta T cells about two months after transplant. T-cell counts and diversity at one year following transplant were attributed mainly to newly produced T cells.

Unique molecular identifiers featured in how the TCRbeta library was prepared. A single record per CDR3 protein comes from TCRdb applying MiXCR to the PCR reads. The table lists under 850,000 distinct CDR3 sequences, over 10% of them singletons, with approximately 0.8% in the top ten. This TCR was sampled from a girl between 2 and 10 years old with congenital amegakaryocytic thrombocytopenia, due to receive a stem cell transplant. This specimen consisted of PBMCs, obtained before TCRalphabeta/CD19-depleted stem cell transplant.

The CDR3 DNA is TGCAGTGCCCCCTCAGGGCTTACAGATACGCAGTATTTT. It is translated as CSAPSGLTDTQYF. The chain uses TRBV20-1 and TRBJ2-3; possible D gene TRBD1, 5 bases. The CDR3 loop spans 13 amino acids. Trimming pared 6 bases from V and 3 bases from J, leaving 13 bases between. Germline V gene sequence: CDR1 DFQATT, CDR2 SNEGSKA (reference sequence).